One and the same sample provided the 20 T cell receptor beta chains below, sequenced in a study of breast tumors, draining lymph nodes, adjacent tissues. Breast cancer patients provided tissue from their axillary draining lymph nodes. TCRdb independently ran MiXCR on the multiplex PCR reads; one entry per CDR3 protein. The sample yields about 89,000 distinct CDR3 sequences, roughly 28% seen once. Sequenced: axillary lymph node tissue. Receptors originate from a female donor with breast cancer. Some clones in this sample may be carry-over from other donors' samples.

This clonotype was detected a few times. V gene TRBV9 combines with J gene TRBJ1-1, with D maybe TRBD1 (5 bases). Per the germline V gene, CDR1 is SGDLS and CDR2 is YYNGEE. Trimming removed 4 bases from V and 1 base from J, with 20 bases in between. There are 17 residues in the CDR3. CDR3 protein: CASSLSTGGFTNTEAFF. CDR3 sequence (DNA): TGTGCCAGCAGCCTCAGCACGGGGGGTTTTACGAACACTGAAGCTTTCTTT.

Points on this clonotype: A much bigger clone sits one base away, suggesting this may be a read error. The V call is TRBV12-3 or TRBV12-4, the J call TRBJ2-1; the D is unclear. The CDR3 covers 13 residues. This CDR3 is CASRASRYNEQSF. CDR3 sequence (DNA): TGTGCCAGCAGAGCCTCTAGGTACAATGAGCAGTCCTTC.

This clonotype appeared many times. The CDR3 reads CASNYQKGETQYF. The CDR3, as DNA: TGTGCCAGCAATTATCAGAAAGGTGAGACCCAGTACTTC. J is TRBJ2-5 and V is TRBV25-1; D ambiguous. The V gene lost 7 bases and the J gene lost 5 bases, with 14 bases spanning the gap. Germline CDR1 is MGHDK and CDR2 is SYGVNS. This CDR3 has 13 amino acids.

V usage is TRBV4-3 and J usage is TRBJ2-5, with 7 bases matching TRBD2. After removal of 4 bases from V and 3 bases from J, the junction contained 11 bases not matched to a gene. CDR1 and CDR2 from the germline V gene are LGHNA and YSLEER. The CDR3 contains 16 residues. In DNA, the CDR3 is TGCGCCAGCAGCCCAGAATACCGGACTAGTGAAGAGACCCAGTACTTC. Protein: CASSPEYRTSEETQYF.

The V and J genes are TRBV30 and TRBJ1-1; D call uncertain. Germline V CDR1 and CDR2: GTSNPN, SVGIG (reference sequence). V was pared by 3 bases and J by 6 bases, with 26 bases between. This CDR3 comprises 17 residues. Here the CDR3 reads CAWSAAYRRLGEPEAFF. CDR3 nucleotide sequence: TGTGCCTGGAGCGCGGCGTATAGACGGCTTGGAGAGCCTGAAGCTTTCTTT.

In its sample, this clonotype was seen once. The chain's CDR3 is CASSLVGGARGRVNSPLHF. The CDR3 region has the DNA TGTGCCAGCAGCTTAGTCGGCGGGGCTCGGGGGCGCGTAAATTCACCCCTCCACTTT. This chain connects TRBV7-6 to TRBJ1-6, with a weak D call TRBD1 (6 bases). Germline lookup yields CDR1 SGHVS and CDR2 FNYEAQ. The CDR3 loop spans 19 amino acids. Deletions cut 1 base from V and 7 bases from J, with 23 bases between. Complete variable domain (other parts from reference TRBV7-6 and TRBJ1-6): GAGVSQSPRYKVTKRGQDVALRCDPISGHVSLYWYRQALGQGPEFLTYFNYEAQQDKSGLPNDRFSAERPEGSISTLTIQRTEQRDSAMYRCASSLVGGARGRVNSPLHFGNGTRLTVT.

This clonotype showed up many times. This clone may be a read error of a much larger clone one base away. The chain links TRBV20-1 to TRBJ1-2; D uncertain. Per the germline V gene, CDR1 is DFQATT and CDR2 is SNEGSKA (reference sequence). This CDR3 spans 12 amino acids. The CDR3 is CSARKGEVGSTF. Written as DNA, the CDR3 is TGCAGTGCTAGAAAGGGAGAGGTTGGCTCCACCTTC.

At least ten counts were recorded for this clonotype. The chain links TRBV9 to TRBJ2-1; a weak D match, TRBD2 (6 bases). CDR1 is SGDLS, CDR2 YYNGEE, per germline. Trimming left V 1 base short and J 7 bases short, with 18 bases between. The CDR3 contains 16 residues. CDR3 in amino acids: CASSVRLGGTGNEQFF. DNA of the CDR3: TGTGCCAGCAGCGTAAGGCTTGGCGGGACCGGGAATGAGCAGTTCTTC.

This clonotype was observed many times. The chain links TRBV7-3 to TRBJ2-1, with 14 nucleotides matching TRBD2. CDR3 length equals 17 residues. V lost 6 bases and J lost 8; bases outside the gene matches: 12. The V gene's germline CDR1 is SGHTA and CDR2 FQGTGA. CDR3 in amino acids: CASRLGLAGANSDEQFF. Here the CDR3 DNA reads TGTGCCAGCAGACTGGGACTAGCGGGAGCCAATTCGGATGAGCAGTTCTTC.

This chain connects TRBV6-2 or TRBV6-3 to TRBJ1-2, with 8 positions matching TRBD1. Trimming cost V 5 bases and J 3 bases; bases outside gene matches: 11. The germline V gene has CDR1 MNHEY and CDR2 SVGEGT. There are 16 residues in the CDR3. In nucleotides, the CDR3 is TGTGCCAGCAGTCCCCTTGGACAGGGCTGGGACTATGGCTACACCTTC. It yields the protein CASSPLGQGWDYGYTF.

This clonotype was observed a handful of times. A much larger clone lies one base from this, so it may be a read error. The chain is built from TRBV6-2 or TRBV6-3 and TRBJ2-2; tentative D call: TRBD1 (5 bases). This CDR3 contains 16 residues. CDR1 is MNHEY, CDR2 SVGEGT, per germline. V gave up 5 bases and J gave up 6 bases, with 19 bases separating them. The CDR3 region has the DNA TGTGCCAGCAGTCATCCTCCAGGGTGGGGCGCCGGGGAGCTGTTTTTT. Amino acids: CASSHPPGWGAGELFF.

This clonotype was found many times. The genes are TRBV20-1 and TRBJ1-5, with 11 bases aligning to TRBD1. This CDR3 spans 15 amino acids. With 4 bases clipped from V and 6 bases from J, the junction kept 8 bases outside the gene matches. Germline CDR1 is DFQATT and CDR2 is SNEGSKA (reference sequence). Written as DNA, the CDR3 is TGCAGTGCTATAGTTCCGGGACAGGGGGTTCAGCCCCAGCATTTT. It specifies CSAIVPGQGVQPQHF.

This clonotype was counted between two and nine times. A much larger clone lies a single base off, so this may be a read error. V and J are TRBV20-1 and TRBJ2-7; no reliable D call. The CDR3 contains 13 residues. Germline assignment: CDR1 DFQATT and CDR2 SNEGSKA (reference sequence). This CDR3 is CSATGSPIYAQYF. Written as DNA, the CDR3 is TGCAGTGCTACCGGGTCACCGATTTACGCGCAGTACTTC.

This chain connects TRBV20-1 to TRBJ1-6; 8 bases align to TRBD1. This CDR3 has 15 amino acids. Germline CDR1 reads DFQATT; CDR2 reads SNEGSKA (reference sequence). The junction had 9 bases not matched to a gene; V was cut back by 5 bases and J by 6 bases. The CDR3 nucleotides are TGCAGTGCTGGTGCGGACAGGGCTCTTAATTCACCCCTCCACTTT. Its translation: CSAGADRALNSPLHF.

The chain couples TRBV4-3 to TRBJ2-5; 13 positions agree with TRBD2. After removal of 6 bases from V and 4 bases from J, the junction contained 20 bases not matched to a gene. Germline V gene data show CDR1 as LGHNA and CDR2 as YSLEER. The CDR3 length is 20 residues. CDR3 nucleotide sequence: TGCGCCAGCAGTGAGTCAGGCTACGGTACTAGCGGGAGGGCCCGAGAGACCCAGTACTTC. This encodes CASSESGYGTSGRARETQYF.

Many counts were recorded for this clonotype. The V call is TRBV20-1, the J call TRBJ2-5; 7 nucleotides line up with TRBD2. Germline loops: CDR1 DFQATT, CDR2 SNEGSKA (reference sequence). The junction had 9 bases not matched to a gene; V was cut back by 0 bases and J by 5 bases. CDR3 length equals 15 residues. The CDR3, as DNA: TGCAGTGCTAGAGATCCGCTAGCGGAGGGGGAGACCCAGTACTTC. It is translated as CSARDPLAEGETQYF.

This clonotype has more than one count but fewer than ten. This clone may be a read error of a much larger clone one base away. The chain employs TRBV20-1 and TRBJ2-1, with 8 nucleotides matching TRBD1. The CDR3 has 18 residues. The germline gives CDR1 DFQATT, CDR2 SNEGSKA (reference sequence). CDR3 loop: CNARARRQGAQVGIEQFF. CDR3 DNA sequence: TGCAATGCTAGAGCTCGACGGCAGGGGGCTCAAGTAGGTATTGAGCAGTTCTTC.

This clonotype was observed at least ten times. V is TRBV2 and J is TRBJ2-5; D possibly matches TRBD1 or TRBD2 (5 bases each). CDR3 length equals 12 residues. Germline CDR1 is SNHLY and CDR2 is FYNNEI. V was cut by 8 bases and J by 5 bases, with 12 bases left in between. Here the CDR3 reads CASGTRRETQYF. CDR3 nucleotides: TGTGCCAGCGGGACCCGCCGGGAGACCCAGTACTTC.

For this clonotype: A much more abundant neighbour one base away suggests this may be a read error. CDR3 DNA sequence: TGCAGTGCCGCAGCAAGAGCGGGAGTAGCTCGCTACGAGCAGTACTTC. It specifies CSAAARAGVARYEQYF. The J gene is TRBJ2-7, the V gene TRBV20-1, with 8 nucleotides matching TRBD2. The CDR3 loop spans 16 amino acids. The germline V gene encodes CDR1 DFQATT and CDR2 SNEGSKA (reference sequence). Trimming removed 6 bases from V and 3 bases from J; junction bases left unmatched: 16.

J is TRBJ1-6 and V is TRBV11-2; 7 bases agree with TRBD1. The germline gives CDR1 SGHAT, CDR2 FQNNGV. The CDR3 spans 15 residues. J gave up 13 bases and V 5 bases, and 14 bases lay outside the gene matches. CDR3 nucleotides: TGTGCCAGCAGCGGGCACCGGGACAGCCTGATTCCCCTCCACTTT. It codes for CASSGHRDSLIPLHF.